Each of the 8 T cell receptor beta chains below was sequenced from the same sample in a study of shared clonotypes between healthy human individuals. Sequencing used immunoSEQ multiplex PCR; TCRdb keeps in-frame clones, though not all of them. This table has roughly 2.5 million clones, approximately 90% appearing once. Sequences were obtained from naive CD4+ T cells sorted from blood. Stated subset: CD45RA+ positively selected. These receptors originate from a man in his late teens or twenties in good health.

CDR3: CASSLVSQGSTDTQYF. CDR3 nucleotides: TGTGCCAGCAGCTTGGTCTCTCAGGGGTCCACAGATACGCAGTATTTT. This rearrangement joins TRBV5-6 to TRBJ2-3; D might be TRBD1 (6 bases). This CDR3 contains 16 residues. V was clipped by 0 bases and J by 2 bases, with 13 bases between them. Germline V CDR1 and CDR2: SGHDT, YYEEEE.

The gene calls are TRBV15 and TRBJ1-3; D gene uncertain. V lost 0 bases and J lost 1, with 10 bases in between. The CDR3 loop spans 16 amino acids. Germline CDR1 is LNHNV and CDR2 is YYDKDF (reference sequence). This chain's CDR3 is CATSRDYGGSGNTIYF. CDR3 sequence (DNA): TGTGCCACCAGCAGAGATTATGGTGGATCTGGAAACACCATATATTTT.

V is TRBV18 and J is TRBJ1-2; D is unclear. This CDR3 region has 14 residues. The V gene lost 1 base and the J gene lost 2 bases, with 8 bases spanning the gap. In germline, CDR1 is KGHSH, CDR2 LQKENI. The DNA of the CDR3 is TGTGCCAGCTCACCACGTCCGGAGAACTATGGCTACACCTTC. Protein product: CASSPRPENYGYTF.

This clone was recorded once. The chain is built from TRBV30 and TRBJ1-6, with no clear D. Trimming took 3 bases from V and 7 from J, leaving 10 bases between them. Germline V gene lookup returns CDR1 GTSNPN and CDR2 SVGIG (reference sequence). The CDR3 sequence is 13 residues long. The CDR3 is CAWRHPQNSPLHF. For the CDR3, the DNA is TGTGCCTGGAGACATCCACAGAATTCACCCCTCCACTTT.

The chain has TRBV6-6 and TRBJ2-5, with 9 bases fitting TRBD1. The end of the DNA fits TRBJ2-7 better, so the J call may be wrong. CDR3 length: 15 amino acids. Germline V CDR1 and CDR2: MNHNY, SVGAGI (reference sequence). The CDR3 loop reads CASRDRGQGYDEQYF. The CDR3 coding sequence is TGTGCCAGCAGGGATCGTGGACAGGGGTACGACGAGCAGTACTTC.

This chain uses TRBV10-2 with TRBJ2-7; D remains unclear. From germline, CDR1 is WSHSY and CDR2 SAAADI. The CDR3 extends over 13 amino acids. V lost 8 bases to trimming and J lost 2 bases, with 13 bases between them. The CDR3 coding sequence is TGCGCCAGCGGCTCGGACGGCGCCTACGAGCAGTACTTC. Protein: CASGSDGAYEQYF.

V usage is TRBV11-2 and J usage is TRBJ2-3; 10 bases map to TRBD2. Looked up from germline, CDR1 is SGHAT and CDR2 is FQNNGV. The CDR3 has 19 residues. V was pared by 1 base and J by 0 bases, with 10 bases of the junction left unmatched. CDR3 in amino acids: CASSLALAGGRSSTDTQYF. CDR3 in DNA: TGTGCCAGCAGCTTAGCCTTAGCGGGAGGCCGTTCTAGCACAGATACGCAGTATTTT. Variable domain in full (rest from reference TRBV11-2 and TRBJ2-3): EAGVAQSPRYKIIEKRQSVAFWCNPISGHATLYWYQQILGQGPKLLIQFQNNGVVDDSQLPKDRFSAERLKGVDSTLKIQPAKLEDSAVYLCASSLALAGGRSSTDTQYFGPGTRLTVL.

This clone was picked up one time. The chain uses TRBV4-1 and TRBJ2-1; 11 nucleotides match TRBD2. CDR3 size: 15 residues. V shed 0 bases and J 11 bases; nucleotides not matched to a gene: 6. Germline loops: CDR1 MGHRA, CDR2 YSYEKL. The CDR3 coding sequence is TGCGCCAGCAGCCAAGATTTGGGACTAGCGGCAAAGCAGTTCTTC. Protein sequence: CASSQDLGLAAKQFF.